Sequencing of this TCR beta chain was carried out in a study of blood T cell repertoires in COVID-19. Study-wide context: Nucleic acid was either cDNA or gDNA, and it came from T cells, B-cell-depleted T cells, or PBMCs.

CDR1 and CDR2 (germline): SGHAT, FQNNGV. V gave up 5 bases and J gave up 2 bases; unmatched junction bases: 7. The CDR3 runs to 15 residues. Per the original methods: Reference gene primer amplification gave estimated nucleated cell counts. Method: immunoSEQ multiplex PCR; TCRdb's copy keeps in-frame clones and lacks some. That table supplies the V and J calls and clone size; D and trimming were determined from the DNA. The sample yields 45,000 to 65,000 clones, 83% seen once. The sequenced sample consisted of peripheral blood. The V and J genes are TRBV11-2 and TRBJ2-3, with TRBD2 matching 7 bases. The source is a middle-aged man with acute or convalescent COVID-19. Here the CDR3 reads CASSAGVGSTDTQYF. CDR3 coding DNA: TGTGCCAGCAGCGCGGGGGTTGGGTCCACAGATACGCAGTATTTT.